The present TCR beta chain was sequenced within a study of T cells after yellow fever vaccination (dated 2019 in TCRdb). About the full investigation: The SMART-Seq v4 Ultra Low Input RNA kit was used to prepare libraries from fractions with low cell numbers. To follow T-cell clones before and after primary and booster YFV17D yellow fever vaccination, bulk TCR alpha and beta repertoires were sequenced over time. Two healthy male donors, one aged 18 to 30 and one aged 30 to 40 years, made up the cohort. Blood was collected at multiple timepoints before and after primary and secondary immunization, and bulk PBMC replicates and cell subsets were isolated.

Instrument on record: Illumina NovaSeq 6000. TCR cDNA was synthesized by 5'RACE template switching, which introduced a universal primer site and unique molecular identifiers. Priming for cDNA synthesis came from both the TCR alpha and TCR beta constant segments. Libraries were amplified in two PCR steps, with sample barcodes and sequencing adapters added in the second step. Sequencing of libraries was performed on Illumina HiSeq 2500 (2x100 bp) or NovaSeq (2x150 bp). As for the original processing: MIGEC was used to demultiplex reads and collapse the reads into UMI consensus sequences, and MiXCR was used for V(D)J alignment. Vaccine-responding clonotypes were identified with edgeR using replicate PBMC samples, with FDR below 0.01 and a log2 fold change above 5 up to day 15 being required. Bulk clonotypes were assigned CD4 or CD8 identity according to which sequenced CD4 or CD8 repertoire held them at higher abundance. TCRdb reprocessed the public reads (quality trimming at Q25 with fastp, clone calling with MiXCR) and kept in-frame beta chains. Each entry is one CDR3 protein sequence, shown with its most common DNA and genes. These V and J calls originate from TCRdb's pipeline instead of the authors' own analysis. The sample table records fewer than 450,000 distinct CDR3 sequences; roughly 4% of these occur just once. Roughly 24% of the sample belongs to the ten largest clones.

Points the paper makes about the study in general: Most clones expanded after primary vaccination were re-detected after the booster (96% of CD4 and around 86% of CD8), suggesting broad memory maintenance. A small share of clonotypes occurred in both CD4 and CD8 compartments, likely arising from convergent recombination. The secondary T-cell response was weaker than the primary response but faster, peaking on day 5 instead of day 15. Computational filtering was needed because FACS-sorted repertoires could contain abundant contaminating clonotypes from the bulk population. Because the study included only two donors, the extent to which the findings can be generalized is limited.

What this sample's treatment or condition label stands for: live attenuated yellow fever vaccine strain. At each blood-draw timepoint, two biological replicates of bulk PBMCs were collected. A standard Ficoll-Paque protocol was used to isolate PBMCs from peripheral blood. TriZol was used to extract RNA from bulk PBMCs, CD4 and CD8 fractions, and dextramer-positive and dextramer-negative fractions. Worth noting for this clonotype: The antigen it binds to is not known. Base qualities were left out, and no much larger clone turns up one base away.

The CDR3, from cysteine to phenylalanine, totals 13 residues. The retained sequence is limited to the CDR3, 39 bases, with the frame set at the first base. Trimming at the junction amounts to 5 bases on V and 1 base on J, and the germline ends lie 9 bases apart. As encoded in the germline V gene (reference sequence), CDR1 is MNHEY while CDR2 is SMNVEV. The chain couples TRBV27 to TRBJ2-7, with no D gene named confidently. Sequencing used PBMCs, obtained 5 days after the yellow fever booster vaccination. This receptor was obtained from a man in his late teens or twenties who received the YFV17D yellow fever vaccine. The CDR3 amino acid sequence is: CASSKPGSYEQYF. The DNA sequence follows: TGTGCCAGCAGTAAACCCGGGTCCTACGAGCAGTACTTC.